A single sample is the source of the 23 T cell receptor beta chains below, sequenced in a study of blood T cell repertoires in COVID-19. Assay used: immunoSEQ multiplex PCR; TCRdb lists only in-frame clones, some missing. The sample gives about 230,000 clones, around 83% of which show up once; 1.4% is in the top ten. The sequenced sample consisted of peripheral blood. Receptors were obtained from a woman between 40 and 55 years old who had recovered from COVID-19.

Regarding this clone: One end of the junction varies from germline; a read error may be responsible. The CDR3 region is CASSLLEGAGNEQFF. In DNA, the CDR3 is TGTGCTAGCAGCTTACTTGAGGGGGCGGGGAATGAGCAGTTCTTC. The V gene is TRBV7-7, the J gene TRBJ2-1, with D tentatively TRBD1 (7 bases). Germline loops: CDR1 SSHAT, CDR2 FNYEAQ (reference sequence). This CDR3 is built from 15 residues.

The chain's CDR3 is CASSLVEHTEAFF. CDR3 DNA sequence: TGTGCCAGCAGCTTAGTTGAGCACACTGAAGCTTTCTTT. V usage is TRBV11-3 and J usage is TRBJ1-1; D gene uncertain. In germline, CDR1 is SGHNT, CDR2 YENEEA. The CDR3 is 13 amino acids. V was shortened by 1 base and J by 3 bases, with 6 bases between the two germline ends.

V is TRBV30 and J is TRBJ1-2; D remains ambiguous. This CDR3 region has 13 residues. V shed 1 base and J shed 4 bases, with 10 bases lying between them. Germline V gene lookup returns CDR1 GTSNPN and CDR2 SVGIG (reference sequence). The CDR3 is CAWSEQEIYGYTF. CDR3 sequence (DNA): TGTGCCTGGAGTGAACAAGAAATCTATGGCTACACCTTC.

Comment on this clone: The sample has other DNA sequences that encode this CDR3 too. The chain links TRBV4-3 to TRBJ2-3; 13 bases align to TRBD2. CDR3 length equals 18 residues. The junction had 4 bases not matched to a gene; V was cut back by 1 base and J by 0 bases. Germline lookup yields CDR1 LGHNA and CDR2 YSLEER. The CDR3 is CASSQGTSGGPSTDTQYF. The CDR3 nucleotides are TGCGCCAGCAGCCAAGGGACTAGCGGGGGCCCTAGCACAGATACGCAGTATTTT.

The chain couples TRBV19 to TRBJ1-2; TRBD1 aligns across 7 bases. The ends lost 5 bases at V and 2 bases at J; junction bases unmatched: 5. The CDR3 totals 14 residues. The V gene's germline CDR1 is LNHDA and CDR2 SQIVND (reference sequence). CDR3: CASSPWDSNYGYTF. The CDR3, as DNA: TGTGCCAGTAGTCCCTGGGACAGCAACTATGGCTACACCTTC. Together with reference TRBV19 and TRBJ1-2, the CDR3 gives the full variable domain: DGGITQSPKYLFRKEGQNVTLSCEQNLNHDAMYWYRQDPGQGLRLIYYSQIVNDFQKGDIAEGYSVSREKKESFPLTVTSAQKNPTAFYLCASSPWDSNYGYTFGSGTRLTVV.

This chain joins TRBV5-1 and TRBJ1-1; D call uncertain. With 4 bases removed from V and 7 bases from J, the gap between germline ends came to 17 bases. The germline CDR1 and CDR2 sequences are SGHRS and YFSETQ. This CDR3 is built from 14 residues. The CDR3 spells CASSVGDRNGEAFF. The CDR3 DNA follows: TGCGCCAGCAGCGTGGGAGATAGAAATGGTGAAGCTTTCTTT.

The chain recombines TRBV2 with TRBJ1-1; a possible D gene is TRBD1 (6 bases). The V and J ends lost 2 bases and 0 bases respectively, with 10 bases between them. The germline V gene has CDR1 SNHLY and CDR2 FYNNEI. The CDR3 runs to 15 residues. This CDR3 reads CASSERGYMNTEAFF. As DNA, the CDR3 is TGTGCCAGCAGTGAAAGGGGGTACATGAACACTGAAGCTTTCTTT.

V gene TRBV28 combines with J gene TRBJ1-1; D gene uncertain. Trimming pared 1 base from V and 0 bases from J, leaving 12 bases between. Germline V CDR1 and CDR2: MDHEN, SYDVKM. This CDR3 is 16 amino acids long. The CDR3 sequence: CASSLSISLMNTEAFF. The CDR3 DNA is TGTGCCAGCAGTTTATCCATTTCACTAATGAACACTGAAGCTTTCTTT. Using reference TRBV28 and TRBJ1-1 for the parts outside the CDR3, the full variable domain is DVKVTQSSRYLVKRTGEKVFLECVQDMDHENMFWYRQDPGLGLRLIYFSYDVKMKEKGDIPEGYSVSREKKERFSLILESASTNQTSMYLCASSLSISLMNTEAFFGQGTRLTVV.

This chain uses TRBV5-5 with TRBJ1-2; 8 bases align to TRBD1. The trim removed 5 bases at V and 6 bases at J, leaving 12 bases unmatched. Looked up from germline, CDR1 is SGHKS and CDR2 is YYEKEE (reference sequence). The CDR3 runs 15 residues. The CDR3 here is CASRGQGQGSHGYTF. The CDR3 nucleotides read TGTGCCAGCAGAGGGCAAGGACAGGGATCTCATGGCTACACCTTC.

This chain joins TRBV11-2 and TRBJ2-5, with D maybe TRBD1 (6 bases). This CDR3 comprises 13 residues. The germline V and J ends were trimmed by 5 bases and 7 bases, with 14 bases remaining between them. In germline, CDR1 is SGHAT, CDR2 FQNNGV. CDR3 sequence: CASSLTGSATQYF. The CDR3, as DNA: TGTGCCAGCAGCCTGACAGGTTCTGCGACCCAGTACTTC.

The rearrangement joins TRBV7-2 to TRBJ1-6; weak D call: TRBD1 (6 bases). V lost 5 bases, J lost 7 bases, and 12 bases lay in between. This CDR3 has 14 amino acids. CDR1 and CDR2 from the germline V gene are SGHTA and FQGNSA. The CDR3 bases are TGTGCCAGCAGCGGCAGGGGTGGGAATTCACCCCTCCACTTT. It codes for CASSGRGGNSPLHF.

This clone was seen a few times. This chain connects TRBV5-1 to TRBJ1-2, with 10 positions matching TRBD1. The CDR3 totals 16 residues. V trimming: 6 bases; J trimming: 8 bases; junction bases outside the gene matches: 16. Germline CDR1 and CDR2: SGHRS and YFSETQ. The chain's CDR3 is CASTLTGGRDERGYTF. The CDR3 DNA reads TGCGCCAGCACCCTGACAGGGGGCCGGGATGAGCGAGGCTACACCTTC.

The V and J genes are TRBV6-5 and TRBJ1-2; D perhaps matches TRBD1 (6 bases). Trimming left V 8 bases short and J 2 bases short, with 15 bases between. Germline loops: CDR1 MNHEY, CDR2 SVGAGI. The CDR3 consists of 14 residues. The CDR3 loop reads CASVALDRNYGYTF. DNA for the CDR3: TGTGCCAGCGTGGCCCTGGACAGAAACTATGGCTACACCTTC.

The chain combines TRBV5-1 with TRBJ1-1, with 9 bases identical to TRBD1. The junction had 7 bases not matched to a gene; V was cut back by 3 bases and J by 4 bases. Germline-derived CDR1 and CDR2 are SGHRS and YFSETQ. The CDR3 is 15 residues long. DNA for the CDR3: TGCGCCAGCAGCTCCACGACAGGGGGGATCACTGAAGCTTTCTTT. Translated: CASSSTTGGITEAFF.

The chain uses TRBV10-3 and TRBJ1-1, with 8 bases lining up with TRBD1. The CDR3 runs 16 residues. The germline gives CDR1 ENHRY, CDR2 SYGVKD. Trimming took 10 bases from V and 4 from J; bases not matched to a gene: 17. CDR3 bases: TGTGCCACCGGGACAGGAGTCGGCGCGGGGCGCACTGAAGCTTTCTTT. Protein product: CATGTGVGAGRTEAFF.

The rearrangement links TRBV7-8 to TRBJ1-1, with 10 bases matching TRBD1. V shed 2 bases and J 3 bases; nucleotides not matched to a gene: 6. Germline CDR1 is SGHVS and CDR2 is FQNEAQ. This CDR3 comprises 16 residues. In DNA, the CDR3 is TGTGCCAGCAGCTTATATGTCGGGACAGGGGACACTGAAGCTTTCTTT. Translation gives CASSLYVGTGDTEAFF.

The chain links TRBV5-1 to TRBJ1-2; D may be TRBD1 (6 bases). The V and J ends lost 0 bases and 6 bases respectively, with 12 bases between them. This CDR3 comprises 14 residues. Germline V lookup: CDR1 SGHRS, CDR2 YFSETQ. The CDR3 sequence: CASSLGLRGDGYTF. The CDR3 DNA follows: TGCGCCAGCAGCTTGGGTCTCAGGGGAGATGGCTACACCTTC.

The chain couples TRBV27 to TRBJ2-5; maybe TRBD1 (6 bases). The V end was cut by 4 bases, the J end by 4 bases, with 19 bases between. CDR1 and CDR2 from the germline V gene are MNHEY and SMNVEV (reference sequence). This CDR3 comprises 16 residues. The CDR3 loop is CASSSPHTGLGETQYF. CDR3 sequence (DNA): TGTGCCAGCAGTTCACCACATACAGGGCTGGGAGAGACCCAGTACTTC.

The genes are TRBV5-4 and TRBJ2-2, with D possibly TRBD2 on 7 matching bases. Germline values: CDR1 SGHNT, CDR2 YYREEE (reference sequence). Trimming took off 2 bases at V and 6 bases at J, with 11 bases between the two ends. The CDR3 totals 14 residues. CDR3 region: CASSLGGRAGELFF. CDR3 coding DNA: TGTGCCAGCAGCTTAGGGGGGAGGGCCGGGGAGCTGTTTTTT.

The chain recombines TRBV28 with TRBJ2-7, with D possibly being TRBD1 (6 bases). This CDR3 has 15 amino acids. Trimming took 5 bases from V and 3 from J, leaving 17 bases between them. Germline V gene sequence: CDR1 MDHEN, CDR2 SYDVKM. CDR3 coding DNA: TGTGCCAGCAGTACAACTTCACAGGGATACTACGAGCAGTACTTC. Translation: CASSTTSQGYYEQYF.

This clone was observed once. The chain combines TRBV18 with TRBJ1-5, with D possibly being TRBD1 (5 bases). The CDR3 extends over 13 amino acids. Between the trimmed V and J ends, which lost 3 bases and 7 bases, there was a span of 10 bases. Germline assignment: CDR1 KGHSH and CDR2 LQKENI. CDR3 protein: CASSPDSRQPQHF. CDR3 DNA sequence: TGTGCCAGCTCACCTGACAGTCGGCAGCCCCAGCATTTT.

CDR3 DNA: TGTGCCAGCAGCATCTTAGCGACGGACCAAGAGACCCAGTACTTC. It codes for CASSILATDQETQYF. The V gene is TRBV9, the J gene TRBJ2-5; D perhaps matches TRBD2 (5 bases). This CDR3 region has 15 residues. V was clipped by 4 bases and J by 0 bases, with 13 bases between them. Per germline, CDR1 SGDLS and CDR2 YYNGEE.

Only a few counts were recorded for this clone. This chain joins TRBV5-6 and TRBJ2-1; 7 positions match TRBD1. Per the germline V gene, CDR1 is SGHDT and CDR2 is YYEEEE. V was pared by 2 bases and J by 9 bases, with 2 bases of the junction left unmatched. The CDR3 sequence is 12 residues long. The CDR3 loop is CASSFDRVEQFF. In DNA form, the CDR3 reads TGTGCCAGCAGCTTTGACAGGGTTGAGCAGTTCTTC.